These 20 T cell receptor beta chains came from one sample sequenced in a study of cytomegalovirus exposure and HLA in healthy donors. A multiplex PCR was run with 60 Vbeta primers and 13 Jbeta primers. The protocol was immunoSEQ multiplex PCR, while the TCRdb copy is restricted to in-frame clones and leaves out a portion. The data contain about 80,000 clones, 70% to 80% of them seen just once; the ten biggest clones take up 20% to 25%. Sequenced sample: PBMCs. The receptor set was obtained from a woman aged 50 to 65 in good health and CMV-seropositive.

This chain uses TRBV11-3 with TRBJ1-1, with 7 nucleotides matching TRBD1. The germline V gene has CDR1 SGHNT and CDR2 YENEEA. The CDR3 totals 15 residues. The ends lost 6 bases at V and 1 base at J; junction bases unmatched: 8. The CDR3: CASRQRTGANTEAFF. The CDR3 DNA sequence: TGTGCCAGCAGACAACGGACAGGAGCGAACACTGAAGCTTTCTTT.

The rearrangement links TRBV13 to TRBJ2-7, with a weak D call TRBD1 (5 bases). CDR1 is PRHDT and CDR2 is FYEKMQ in the germline V gene (reference sequence). The CDR3 has 14 amino acids. Trimming cost V 2 bases and J 0 bases, with 8 bases left between them. The CDR3 DNA is TGTGCCAGCAGCTTACAGGGCGGCTCCTACGAGCAGTACGTC. This encodes CASSLQGGSYEQYV.

The chain recombines TRBV5-6 with TRBJ2-6, with TRBD2 matching 7 bases. CDR1 SGHDT and CDR2 YYEEEE come from the germline V gene. The CDR3 has 16 amino acids. Trimming at V came to 4 bases and at J to 2 bases, leaving 6 bases not matched to a gene. CDR3 protein: CASSPGGGTGANVLTF. DNA of the CDR3: TGTGCCAGCAGCCCAGGCGGGGGAACTGGGGCCAACGTCCTGACTTTC.

This clone turned up a few times. The chain links TRBV10-3 to TRBJ1-4; tentative D call: TRBD1 (6 bases). V was trimmed by 6 bases and J by 8 bases, leaving 13 bases between them. Germline values: CDR1 ENHRY, CDR2 SYGVKD. This CDR3 comprises 13 residues. DNA of the CDR3: TGTGCCATCAGGGACAGCAAGCACGAAAAACTGTTTTTT. Its translation: CAIRDSKHEKLFF.

The chain uses TRBV6-6 and TRBJ1-2; D unclear. CDR3 size: 10 residues. Between the trimmed V and J ends, which lost 8 bases and 8 bases, there was a span of 9 bases. The germline CDR1 and CDR2 sequences are MNHNY and SVGAGI (reference sequence). The CDR3 spells CASGGYGYTF. Here the CDR3 DNA reads TGTGCCAGCGGCGGGTACGGCTACACCTTC.

The chain recombines TRBV5-1 with TRBJ1-6; 8 bases map to TRBD1. The ends lost 3 bases at V and 12 bases at J; junction bases unmatched: 11. Per germline, CDR1 SGHRS and CDR2 YFSETQ. CDR3 length equals 15 residues. CDR3 residues: CASSSEWTGIEPLHF. The CDR3, as DNA: TGCGCCAGCAGCTCCGAATGGACAGGGATTGAACCCCTCCACTTT.

This chain connects TRBV2 to TRBJ2-2; D is possibly TRBD2 (5 bases). The CDR3 has 16 amino acids. Trimming took 3 bases from V and 0 from J, leaving 11 bases between them. Per the germline V gene, CDR1 is SNHLY and CDR2 is FYNNEI. This CDR3 is CASSDWAGTNTGELFF. The CDR3 DNA reads TGTGCCAGCAGTGATTGGGCGGGTACGAACACCGGGGAGCTGTTTTTT.

The chain employs TRBV19 and TRBJ1-5; D call uncertain. V lost 0 bases, J lost 1 base, and 7 bases lay in between. Germline CDR1 reads LNHDA; CDR2 reads SQIVND (reference sequence). The CDR3 extends over 15 amino acids. In DNA form, the CDR3 reads TGTGCCAGTAGTATAGATCCTAGGAGCAATCAGCCCCAGCATTTT. It encodes CASSIDPRSNQPQHF. The full variable domain, completed using reference TRBV19 and TRBJ1-5, is DGGITQSPKYLFRKEGQNVTLSCEQNLNHDAMYWYRQDPGQGLRLIYYSQIVNDFQKGDIAEGYSVSREKKESFPLTVTSAQKNPTAFYLCASSIDPRSNQPQHFGDGTRLSIL.

V gene TRBV7-9 combines with J gene TRBJ2-7, with D maybe TRBD2 (6 bases). The CDR3 has 14 residues. V was pared by 5 bases and J by 5 bases, with 16 bases between. CDR1 is SEHNR and CDR2 is FQNEAQ in the germline V gene (reference sequence). CDR3 in amino acids: CASSDTGGPNEQYF. CDR3 sequence (DNA): TGTGCCAGCAGCGACACCGGGGGACCGAACGAGCAGTACTTC. The full variable domain, with the rest looked up from reference TRBV7-9 and TRBJ2-7, is DTGVSQNPRHKITKRGQNVTFRCDPISEHNRLYWYRQTLGQGPEFLTYFQNEAQLEKSRLLSDRFSAERPKGSFSTLEIQRTEQGDSAMYLCASSDTGGPNEQYFGPGTRLTVT.

This chain connects TRBV7-9 to TRBJ1-2, with D perhaps matching TRBD1 (5 bases). The germline CDR1 and CDR2 sequences are SEHNR and FQNEAQ (reference sequence). V was pared by 4 bases and J by 4 bases, with 16 bases between. The CDR3 covers 15 residues. CDR3 nucleotide sequence: TGTGCCAGCAGCTCACCGAGGTGGGGCGGCTATGGCTACACCTTC. Amino acids: CASSSPRWGGYGYTF.

The CDR3 loop reads CASSSTGGRHGYTF. The CDR3 coding sequence is TGCGCCAGCAGCTCGACAGGGGGCCGGCATGGCTACACCTTC. The rearrangement links TRBV5-1 to TRBJ1-2; 10 bases agree with TRBD1. The CDR3 loop spans 14 amino acids. Germline V gene sequence: CDR1 SGHRS, CDR2 YFSETQ. V gave up 3 bases and J gave up 6 bases; unmatched junction bases: 5.

The V and J genes are TRBV6-5 and TRBJ1-2, with unresolved D. The CDR3 length is 11 residues. The germline V gene has CDR1 MNHEY and CDR2 SVGAGI. V lost 6 bases to trimming and J lost 8 bases, with 10 bases between them. In DNA, the CDR3 is TGTGCCAGCAGGCTCGGTAGAGGCTACACCTTC. This translates into CASRLGRGYTF.

The rearrangement uses TRBV5-1 and TRBJ2-2; D is undetermined. The ends were cut back, 1 base at V and 2 bases at J, with 9 bases in the middle. This CDR3 has 15 residues. CDR1 and CDR2 from the germline V gene are SGHRS and YFSETQ. CDR3 sequence: CASSLLADNTGELFF. CDR3 nucleotide sequence: TGCGCCAGCAGCTTGTTAGCAGATAACACCGGGGAGCTGTTTTTT.

V is TRBV29-1 and J is TRBJ2-3; 11 positions agree with TRBD2. The germline V gene encodes CDR1 SQVTM and CDR2 ANQGSEA. CDR3 size: 16 residues. V lost 2 bases, J lost 7 bases, and 11 bases stayed unmatched. CDR3 nucleotide sequence: TGCAGCGTTGAATGGGGGACTAGCGGAGACCCGAATACGCAGTATTTT. Amino acids: CSVEWGTSGDPNTQYF.

This clone appeared a few times. V gene TRBV6-4 combines with J gene TRBJ2-3, with TRBD1 matching 8 bases. The CDR3 has 15 residues. V shed 5 bases and J 4 bases; nucleotides not matched to a gene: 8. CDR1 MRHNA and CDR2 SNTAGT come from the germline V gene. This CDR3 reads CASSLGQGGADTQYF. The DNA of the CDR3 is TGTGCCAGCAGTCTTGGACAGGGCGGGGCAGATACGCAGTATTTT.

The V gene is TRBV6-6, the J gene TRBJ1-2; D is ambiguous. CDR1 MNHNY and CDR2 SVGAGI come from the germline V gene (reference sequence). The V and J ends lost 6 bases and 0 bases respectively, with 2 bases between them. The CDR3 has 11 amino acids. The CDR3 nucleotides are TGTGCCAGCAGCTCTAACTATGGCTACACCTTC. Amino acid sequence: CASSSNYGYTF.

On this clone itself: Other DNA sequences in this sample translate to the same CDR3. The rearrangement uses TRBV6-5 and TRBJ2-1; D may be TRBD2 (6 bases). CDR3 length: 16 amino acids. Per germline, CDR1 MNHEY and CDR2 SVGAGI. V dropped 4 bases and J dropped 6 bases, with 19 bases sitting between them. Here the CDR3 DNA reads TGTGCCAGCAGTTGCGGGGAGGAGCACATGGGCAATGAGCAGTTCTTC. Encoded protein: CASSCGEEHMGNEQFF.

This clone appeared a few times. The V call is TRBV2, the J call TRBJ2-5; TRBD2 aligns across 9 bases. J was trimmed by 2 bases and V by 3 bases; bases with no gene match: 13. Per germline, CDR1 SNHLY and CDR2 FYNNEI. There are 18 residues in the CDR3. This chain's CDR3 is CASSDNKSGGPTQETQYF. The CDR3 DNA reads TGTGCCAGCAGTGACAATAAGAGCGGGGGGCCCACGCAAGAGACCCAGTACTTC.

This sequence joins TRBV27 and TRBJ2-3, with TRBD2 matching over 12 bases. The junction had 22 bases not matched to a gene; V was cut back by 0 bases and J by 3 bases. CDR3 length: 23 residues. Germline CDR1 MNHEY, CDR2 SMNVEV (reference sequence). The CDR3 sequence is CASSLSLRWGPSGGADCTDTQYF. CDR3 in DNA: TGTGCCAGCAGTTTATCGCTCCGGTGGGGGCCTAGCGGGGGGGCCGATTGTACAGATACGCAGTATTTT.

The chain is built from TRBV5-1 and TRBJ2-1, with a weak D call TRBD1 (5 bases). V lost 4 bases and J lost 10, with 15 bases in between. Germline CDR1 SGHRS, CDR2 YFSETQ. The length of the CDR3 is 13 residues. CDR3 DNA sequence: TGCGCCAGCAGCCCCAGGGTCCTGGGGGAGCAGTTCTTC. As protein: CASSPRVLGEQFF. Looking up the rest from reference TRBV5-1 and TRBJ2-1 gives the full variable domain: KAGVTQTPRYLIKTRGQQVTLSCSPISGHRSVSWYQQTPGQGLQFLFEYFSETQRNKGNFPGRFSGRQFSNSRSEMNVSTLELGDSALYLCASSPRVLGEQFFGPGTRLTVL.